These T cell receptor beta chains were read from a single sample in a study of T cells in Graves' hyperthyroidism and ophthalmopathy. Using its own MiXCR run on the multiplex PCR reads, TCRdb lists one record per CDR3 protein. The table shows a few hundred thousand distinct CDR3 sequences, with 46% occurring only once. Sequencing used peripheral blood or thyroid tissue (not recorded which). Receptor source: a woman aged 18 to 35 with Graves' hyperthyroidism. CDR3s include the opening cysteine and the closing phenylalanine or tryptophan. Fields, in order: clone size, J gene, V gene, D gene, CDR3 DNA, CDR3 protein. The D gene is left open where the match is weak. Not all rows give a size; the values are once, few, many and, for expanded clones, a class.

clone_size: many
j_call: TRBJ1-5
v_call: TRBV20-1
d_call: .
cdr3_nt: TGCAGTGCTAGAGACCGGGACGGTGATAATCAGCCCCAGCATTTT
cdr3_aa: CSARDRDGDNQPQHF

clone_size: many
j_call: TRBJ1-2
v_call: TRBV20-1
d_call: TRBD1
cdr3_nt: TGCAGTGCTAGGGGACAGTTCAACTATGGCTACACCTTC
cdr3_aa: CSARGQFNYGYTF

clone_size: many
j_call: TRBJ1-1
v_call: TRBV20-1
d_call: .
cdr3_nt: TGCAGTGCTAGAGATTTCAAAGAGAACACTGAAGCTTTCTTT
cdr3_aa: CSARDFKENTEAFF

clone_size: .
j_call: TRBJ2-7
v_call: TRBV9
d_call: .
cdr3_nt: TGTGCCAGCAGTGCTAGAGCCACTCCGACGGTCGGGGGCTACGAGCAGTACTTC
cdr3_aa: CASSARATPTVGGYEQYF

clone_size: .
j_call: TRBJ2-7
v_call: TRBV20-1
d_call: TRBD2
cdr3_nt: TGCAGTGCCCGAGGACCGAGCGGGGGCACCTACGAGCAGTACTTC
cdr3_aa: CSARGPSGGTYEQYF

clone_size: many
j_call: TRBJ2-2
v_call: TRBV7-9
d_call: .
cdr3_nt: TGTGCCAGCAGCTCGGACGGAGCGAACACCGGGGAGCTGTTTTTT
cdr3_aa: CASSSDGANTGELFF

clone_size: .
j_call: TRBJ1-2
v_call: TRBV20-1
d_call: .
cdr3_nt: TGCAGTGCTAGGGGCCCCATCAACTATGGCTACACCTTC
cdr3_aa: CSARGPINYGYTF

clone_size: .
j_call: TRBJ2-3
v_call: TRBV4-3
d_call: .
cdr3_nt: TGCGCCAGCAGCCAAGGACAACCCAGCACAGATACGCAGTATTTT
cdr3_aa: CASSQGQPSTDTQYF

clone_size: few
j_call: TRBJ2-1
v_call: TRBV19
d_call: TRBD2
cdr3_nt: TGTGCCAGTGGACGGACTAGCGTCAGTGAGCAGTTCTTC
cdr3_aa: CASGRTSVSEQFF

clone_size: many
j_call: TRBJ1-1
v_call: TRBV6-6
d_call: .
cdr3_nt: TGTGCCAGCAGTTACCCGGAGGGAGATGAAGCTTTCTTT
cdr3_aa: CASSYPEGDEAFF

clone_size: .
j_call: TRBJ2-7
v_call: TRBV2
d_call: TRBD1
cdr3_nt: TGTGCCAGCAGTGAAGCCCAATCAGGGGGCGGACTGGGTGACGAGCAGTACTTC
cdr3_aa: CASSEAQSGGGLGDEQYF

clone_size: .
j_call: TRBJ2-7
v_call: TRBV20-1
d_call: TRBD1
cdr3_nt: TGCAGTGCTAGAGATCAAGGTGGACAGGGGGCGCGCGAGCAGTACTTC
cdr3_aa: CSARDQGGQGAREQYF

clone_size: many
j_call: TRBJ1-5
v_call: TRBV20-1
d_call: .
cdr3_nt: TGCAGTGCTAGTAGTAATAGCAATCAGCCCCAGCATTTT
cdr3_aa: CSASSNSNQPQHF

clone_size: .
j_call: TRBJ2-7
v_call: TRBV11-2
d_call: TRBD2
cdr3_nt: TGTGCCAGCGCTCGGGGTGGTAGCGGGAGGGGCGAGCAGTACTTC
cdr3_aa: CASARGGSGRGEQYF

clone_size: many
j_call: TRBJ2-5
v_call: TRBV29-1
d_call: TRBD2
cdr3_nt: TGCAGCGAGGGACTAGGAGGAGGGGGGGGGACCCAGTACTTC
cdr3_aa: CSEGLGGGGGTQYF

clone_size: many
j_call: TRBJ1-2
v_call: TRBV2
d_call: .
cdr3_nt: TGTGCCAGCGGGAAGAGGGGCTATGGCTACACCTTC
cdr3_aa: CASGKRGYGYTF

clone_size: .
j_call: TRBJ1-1
v_call: TRBV7-3
d_call: TRBD1
cdr3_nt: TGTGCCAGCAGCTTAAGCGGGACAGGGCAAGCTTTCTTT
cdr3_aa: CASSLSGTGQAFF

clone_size: few
j_call: TRBJ2-1
v_call: TRBV7-2
d_call: .
cdr3_nt: TGTGCCAGCCTACAGGGTTGGGATGAGCAGTTCTTC
cdr3_aa: CASLQGWDEQFF

clone_size: many
j_call: TRBJ1-5
v_call: TRBV12-3/TRBV12-4
d_call: TRBD1
cdr3_nt: TGTGCCAGCAGGTCAACCGGGACAGCTAAACAGCCCCAGCATTTT
cdr3_aa: CASRSTGTAKQPQHF

clone_size: .
j_call: TRBJ2-5
v_call: TRBV7-9
d_call: TRBD1
cdr3_nt: TGTGCCAGCAGGCGGGACAGGGGGCGGGAGACCCAGTACTTC
cdr3_aa: CASRRDRGRETQYF

clone_size: many
j_call: TRBJ2-7
v_call: TRBV2
d_call: .
cdr3_nt: TGTGCCAGCTTAGGCTTGAGCTCCTACGAGCAGTACTTC
cdr3_aa: CASLGLSSYEQYF

clone_size: .
j_call: TRBJ1-6
v_call: TRBV6-6
d_call: .
cdr3_nt: TGTGCCAGCAGTTACCTACAGGGCCGCGCACGTAATTCACTCCTCCACTTT
cdr3_aa: CASSYLQGRARNSLLHF

clone_size: .
j_call: TRBJ2-5
v_call: TRBV28
d_call: TRBD1
cdr3_nt: TGTGCCAGCGGGGGACAGCAAGAGACCCAGTACTTC
cdr3_aa: CASGGQQETQYF

clone_size: .
j_call: TRBJ2-7
v_call: TRBV11-3
d_call: TRBD2
cdr3_nt: TGTGCCAGCAGCCCTACTGCTGGCGGGAGGACCGACGAGCAGTACTTC
cdr3_aa: CASSPTAGGRTDEQYF

clone_size: .
j_call: TRBJ2-5
v_call: TRBV7-9
d_call: .
cdr3_nt: TGTGCCAGCAGCTCCGGGACCTACACCTACGAGACCCAGTACTTC
cdr3_aa: CASSSGTYTYETQYF

clone_size: many
j_call: TRBJ1-1
v_call: TRBV20-1
d_call: .
cdr3_nt: TGCAGTGCTGGGACACCAACGGCTGAAGCTTTCTTT
cdr3_aa: CSAGTPTAEAFF

clone_size: .
j_call: TRBJ2-1
v_call: TRBV14
d_call: .
cdr3_nt: TGTGCCAGCAGCCAAGGCAGGGTTGGGCAGTTCTTC
cdr3_aa: CASSQGRVGQFF

clone_size: many
j_call: TRBJ1-1
v_call: TRBV19
d_call: .
cdr3_nt: TGTGCCAGTAGTAGTGGGGATCGGACTGAAGCTTTCTTT
cdr3_aa: CASSSGDRTEAFF

clone_size: .
j_call: TRBJ1-1
v_call: TRBV20-1
d_call: TRBD1
cdr3_nt: TGCAGTGTTGACGACGGACAGGTGAACACTGAAGCTTTCTTT
cdr3_aa: CSVDDGQVNTEAFF

clone_size: many
j_call: TRBJ2-5
v_call: TRBV24-1
d_call: .
cdr3_nt: TGTGCCACCAGTGACCTGTACCAAGAGACCCAGTACTTC
cdr3_aa: CATSDLYQETQYF

clone_size: .
j_call: TRBJ1-4
v_call: TRBV20-1
d_call: TRBD1
cdr3_nt: TGCAGTGCTAGTGGGACAGGGGAAAAACTGTTTTTT
cdr3_aa: CSASGTGEKLFF

clone_size: many
j_call: TRBJ1-2
v_call: TRBV29-1
d_call: .
cdr3_nt: TGCAGCGTTTTGTCCTTTAACTATGGCTACACCTTC
cdr3_aa: CSVLSFNYGYTF

clone_size: many
j_call: TRBJ1-6
v_call: TRBV5-5
d_call: .
cdr3_nt: TGTGCCAGCAGGGGTGGATCCGGGAGCTCCTATAATTCACCCCTCCACTTT
cdr3_aa: CASRGGSGSSYNSPLHF

clone_size: many
j_call: TRBJ1-3
v_call: TRBV9
d_call: TRBD1
cdr3_nt: TGTGCCAGCAGCGGACAGGGGGCAGCAGGAAACACCATATATTTT
cdr3_aa: CASSGQGAAGNTIYF

clone_size: many
j_call: TRBJ2-2
v_call: TRBV7-3
d_call: .
cdr3_nt: TGTGCCAGCAGCTTTGAAGTCGGGGAGCTGTTTTTT
cdr3_aa: CASSFEVGELFF

clone_size: .
j_call: TRBJ2-2
v_call: TRBV2
d_call: .
cdr3_nt: TGTGCCAGCAGCTGGAGGGGGCCAGGTCCTTCGGGCACCGGGGAGCTGTTTTTT
cdr3_aa: CASSWRGPGPSGTGELFF

clone_size: few
j_call: TRBJ2-7
v_call: TRBV5-6
d_call: TRBD1
cdr3_nt: TGTGCCAGCAGGTCCGGGACAGCTTCCTACGAGCAGTACTTC
cdr3_aa: CASRSGTASYEQYF

clone_size: .
j_call: TRBJ2-5
v_call: TRBV6-2/TRBV6-3
d_call: .
cdr3_nt: TGTGCCAGCAATAGCCGAACAGGAGATAAGGGAGAGACCCAGTACTTC
cdr3_aa: CASNSRTGDKGETQYF

clone_size: many
j_call: TRBJ1-2
v_call: TRBV2
d_call: TRBD1
cdr3_nt: TGTGCCAGCAGCCGAAGTCAGGGGGCTAACTATGGCTACACCTTC
cdr3_aa: CASSRSQGANYGYTF

clone_size: .
j_call: TRBJ2-2
v_call: TRBV2
d_call: .
cdr3_nt: TGTGCCAGCAGTTGCTATTCCCTCCCCGGCACCGGGGAGCTGTTTTTT
cdr3_aa: CASSCYSLPGTGELFF

clone_size: many
j_call: TRBJ1-4
v_call: TRBV6-2/TRBV6-3
d_call: .
cdr3_nt: TGTGCCAGCAGTTACGAAAGGAGAAAACTGTTTTTT
cdr3_aa: CASSYERRKLFF

clone_size: many
j_call: TRBJ1-2
v_call: TRBV2
d_call: .
cdr3_nt: TGTGCCAGCAGTGGGCCAGGAAACTATGGCTACACCTTC
cdr3_aa: CASSGPGNYGYTF

clone_size: .
j_call: TRBJ2-4
v_call: TRBV2
d_call: .
cdr3_nt: TGTGCCAGCAGCGTAGGAAGAGCCAAAAACATTCAGTACTTC
cdr3_aa: CASSVGRAKNIQYF

clone_size: .
j_call: TRBJ2-5
v_call: TRBV6-2/TRBV6-3
d_call: TRBD2
cdr3_nt: TGTGCCAGCGCGGGACTAGCGGGAGGGCCCCGGGAGACCCAGTACTTC
cdr3_aa: CASAGLAGGPRETQYF

clone_size: .
j_call: TRBJ2-2
v_call: TRBV7-3
d_call: .
cdr3_nt: TGTGCCAGCAGCCACGGGGACCCCAACACCGGGGGGCTGTTTTTT
cdr3_aa: CASSHGDPNTGGLFF

clone_size: .
j_call: TRBJ2-4
v_call: TRBV19
d_call: .
cdr3_nt: TGTGCCAGTAGTATAGCCCAGCAGTTAGCCAAAAACATTCAGTACTTC
cdr3_aa: CASSIAQQLAKNIQYF

clone_size: many
j_call: TRBJ1-2
v_call: TRBV4-1
d_call: TRBD1
cdr3_nt: TGCGCCAGCAGCCACCGAGACAGGGGGCCCGGCTACACCTTC
cdr3_aa: CASSHRDRGPGYTF

clone_size: many
j_call: TRBJ1-1
v_call: TRBV7-9
d_call: TRBD1
cdr3_nt: TGTGCCAGCAACGACAGGGGGGGCACTGAAGCTTTCTTT
cdr3_aa: CASNDRGGTEAFF

clone_size: many
j_call: TRBJ1-1
v_call: TRBV20-1
d_call: .
cdr3_nt: TGCAGTGCTAGAGAATCGGGTCCGGGGAGTACTGAAGCTTTCTTT
cdr3_aa: CSARESGPGSTEAFF

clone_size: .
j_call: TRBJ2-5
v_call: TRBV10-3
d_call: TRBD2
cdr3_nt: TGTGCCATCAATCCTAGCGGGAGTAAGGAGACCCAGTACTTC
cdr3_aa: CAINPSGSKETQYF

clone_size: .
j_call: TRBJ2-1
v_call: TRBV29-1
d_call: TRBD2
cdr3_nt: TGCAGCGTTCGCCTAGCGGACAACAATGAGCAGTTCTTC
cdr3_aa: CSVRLADNNEQFF

clone_size: many
j_call: TRBJ1-4
v_call: TRBV7-8
d_call: TRBD1
cdr3_nt: TGTGCCAGCAGCATAACGGGACAGGGTGAAAAACTGTTTTTT
cdr3_aa: CASSITGQGEKLFF

clone_size: few
j_call: TRBJ1-5
v_call: TRBV29-1
d_call: TRBD1
cdr3_nt: TGCAGCGTTAGGGCAGGGGGTGGCAATCAGCCCCAGCATTTT
cdr3_aa: CSVRAGGGNQPQHF

clone_size: .
j_call: TRBJ2-7
v_call: TRBV7-2
d_call: TRBD2
cdr3_nt: TGTGCCAGCAGCTTAGGGCGGGAGTTTGCCGGGGAGTACTTC
cdr3_aa: CASSLGREFAGEYF

clone_size: many
j_call: TRBJ1-2
v_call: TRBV19
d_call: .
cdr3_nt: TGTGCCAGTAGTACCACAAGACTCTATGGCTACACCTTC
cdr3_aa: CASSTTRLYGYTF